What follows are 27 T cell receptor beta chains derived from one specimen sequenced in a study of blood T cell repertoires in COVID-19. The data were produced by immunoSEQ multiplex PCR, yet TCRdb's version contains in-frame clones alone and is incomplete. The table records some 93,000 clones, 75% to 90% of them present only once. The sequencing sample was made of peripheral blood. The receptors stem from a man aged 55 to 70 with acute or convalescent COVID-19.

The chain has TRBV4-3 and TRBJ2-1, with D possibly TRBD2 on 6 matching bases. V was clipped by 0 bases and J by 9 bases, with 12 bases between them. This CDR3 comprises 14 residues. Germline V gene lookup returns CDR1 LGHNA and CDR2 YSLEER. The CDR3 sequence is CASSQEAIGSEQFF. In DNA, the CDR3 is TGCGCCAGCAGCCAAGAAGCGATCGGGAGTGAGCAGTTCTTC.

The rearrangement links TRBV19 to TRBJ2-1; 7 nucleotides agree with TRBD1. Germline lookup yields CDR1 LNHDA and CDR2 SQIVND (reference sequence). Losses at the gene ends were 7 bases for V and 4 bases for J; bases not matched to a gene: 7. This CDR3 comprises 14 residues. The CDR3 loop is CASKKTGIYNEQFF. CDR3 DNA: TGTGCCAGTAAAAAGACAGGGATATACAATGAGCAGTTCTTC.

The chain joins TRBV5-1 to TRBJ2-5; D gene uncertain. The CDR3 has 12 amino acids. From germline, CDR1 is SGHRS and CDR2 YFSETQ. Deletions cut 4 bases from V and 2 bases from J, with 6 bases between. The CDR3, as DNA: TGCGCCAGCAGCGAGCCACAAGAGACCCAGTACTTC. This translates into CASSEPQETQYF.

The rearrangement links TRBV9 to TRBJ2-5; TRBD2 aligns across 13 bases. Germline CDR1 is SGDLS and CDR2 is YYNGEE. V dropped 0 bases and J dropped 4; count of bases not matched to a gene: 0. The CDR3 runs 15 residues. The CDR3 DNA is TGTGCCAGCAGCGTAGGACTAGCGGGGGGAGAGACCCAGTACTTC. It is translated as CASSVGLAGGETQYF.

V gene TRBV7-8 combines with J gene TRBJ2-1; 9 nucleotides agree with TRBD2. The CDR3 is 17 amino acids. J lost 2 bases, V lost 5 bases, and 10 bases had no gene match. Germline lookup yields CDR1 SGHVS and CDR2 FQNEAQ. The CDR3 bases are TGTGCCAGCAGCGCCCAACCAGCGGGGGGAGCCTACAATGAGCAGTTCTTC. It specifies CASSAQPAGGAYNEQFF.

Note on this clone: In the same sample, other DNA sequences code for this CDR3. The chain links TRBV7-2 to TRBJ1-1; D gene unclear. The CDR3 runs 14 residues. Germline V gene sequence: CDR1 SGHTA, CDR2 FQGNSA. Between the trimmed V and J ends, which lost 2 bases and 0 bases, there was a span of 7 bases. DNA of the CDR3: TGTGCCAGCAGCTTAAATCGGTTGAACACTGAAGCTTTCTTT. Translated: CASSLNRLNTEAFF.

This chain joins TRBV4-3 and TRBJ1-2; no firm D call. The CDR3 is made up of 13 amino acids. V gave up 0 bases and J gave up 5 bases, with 7 bases separating them. Germline values: CDR1 LGHNA, CDR2 YSLEER. The CDR3: CASSQDNLYGYTF. In DNA form, the CDR3 reads TGCGCCAGCAGCCAAGATAACCTATATGGCTACACCTTC.

Only one count was recorded for this clone. V and J are TRBV24-1 and TRBJ2-5; D gene uncertain. The CDR3 runs 16 residues. V was cut by 10 bases and J by 5 bases, with 25 bases left in between. CDR1 is KGHDR and CDR2 is SFDVKD in the germline V gene. The CDR3 loop reads CATNRGGCSLGETQYF. In DNA, the CDR3 is TGTGCCACGAATCGAGGCGGTTGTTCCCTCGGGGAGACCCAGTACTTC.

The chain uses TRBV9 and TRBJ2-1; the match to TRBD1 covers 10 bases. Germline CDR1 and CDR2: SGDLS and YYNGEE. The V and J ends lost 0 bases and 3 bases, in that order; junction bases with no gene match: 3. The length of the CDR3 is 16 residues. The CDR3 sequence: CASSVETGGIYNEQFF. As DNA, the CDR3 is TGTGCCAGCAGCGTAGAGACAGGGGGCATCTACAATGAGCAGTTCTTC.

The chain recombines TRBV4-3 with TRBJ2-1, with D possibly matching TRBD2 (5 bases). V was clipped by 0 bases and J by 9 bases, with 15 bases between them. This CDR3 comprises 15 residues. Looked up from germline, CDR1 is LGHNA and CDR2 is YSLEER. CDR3 sequence: CASSQDLIGGGEQFF. In DNA form, the CDR3 reads TGCGCCAGCAGCCAAGATCTGATCGGAGGAGGTGAGCAGTTCTTC.

This clone turned up a few times. The rearrangement links TRBV29-1 to TRBJ2-7; 8 bases align to TRBD1. This CDR3 has 12 amino acids. Germline lookup yields CDR1 SQVTM and CDR2 ANQGSEA. The V segment lost 6 bases and the J segment 5 bases; nucleotides outside the gene matches: 6. CDR3 in amino acids: CSVRQGWDEQYF. CDR3 bases: TGCAGCGTAAGACAGGGGTGGGACGAGCAGTACTTC.

The genes are TRBV29-1 and TRBJ1-2; no clear D. The ends were cut back, 6 bases at V and 5 bases at J, with 25 bases in the middle. The CDR3 is 16 amino acids. Germline V gene lookup returns CDR1 SQVTM and CDR2 ANQGSEA. The CDR3 loop is CSVTGIAGGSKYGYTF. The CDR3 bases are TGCAGCGTAACTGGAATAGCGGGCGGATCAAAATATGGCTACACCTTC. The full variable domain, its missing parts supplied by reference TRBV29-1 and TRBJ1-2, is SAVISQKPSRDICQRGTSLTIQCQVDSQVTMMFWYRQQPGQSLTLIATANQGSEATYESGFVIDKFPISRPNLTFSTLTVSNMSPEDSSIYLCSVTGIAGGSKYGYTFGSGTRLTVV.

This clone has only one observation. This chain links TRBV11-2 with TRBJ1-2; D is possibly TRBD1 (5 bases). V gave up 1 base and J gave up 7 bases, with 7 bases separating them. Germline CDR1 and CDR2: SGHAT and FQNNGV. This CDR3 spans 12 amino acids. The CDR3 region has the DNA TGTGCCAGCAGCTTAGCGGGGGGTGGCTACACCTTC. Its translation: CASSLAGGGYTF.

The J gene is TRBJ2-1, the V gene TRBV3-1 (or the pseudogene TRBV3-2); D perhaps matches TRBD1 (6 bases). Germline V gene sequence: CDR1 LGHDT, CDR2 YNNKEL (reference sequence). There are 15 residues in the CDR3. V lost 3 bases to trimming and J lost 7 bases, with 16 bases between them. The CDR3 spells CASSQELDRWNEQFF. Written as DNA, the CDR3 is TGTGCCAGCAGCCAGGAGCTCGACAGGTGGAATGAGCAGTTCTTC.

This chain connects TRBV2 to TRBJ2-7; 7 bases map to TRBD2. The germline CDR1 and CDR2 sequences are SNHLY and FYNNEI. The CDR3 has 14 amino acids. V trimming: 6 bases; J trimming: 3 bases; junction bases outside the gene matches: 8. The CDR3 protein is CASSPEREGYEQYF. Written as DNA, the CDR3 is TGTGCCAGCAGCCCCGAGCGGGAAGGCTACGAGCAGTACTTC.

The CDR3 sequence: CASSRQPASANNEQFF. The CDR3 nucleotides are TGTGCCAGCAGCCGCCAACCCGCTAGCGCTAACAATGAGCAGTTCTTC. V usage is TRBV3-1 (or the pseudogene TRBV3-2) and J usage is TRBJ2-1; tentatively, D is TRBD2 (6 bases). This CDR3 region has 16 residues. CDR1 is LGHDT, CDR2 YNNKEL, per germline (reference sequence). Trimming pared 4 bases from V and 5 bases from J, leaving 18 bases between.

The chain employs TRBV5-1 and TRBJ1-2; a possible D gene is TRBD1 (5 bases). The V gene lost 0 bases and the J gene lost 7 bases, with 7 bases spanning the gap. CDR3 size: 12 residues. Germline loops: CDR1 SGHRS, CDR2 YFSETQ. The CDR3 is CASSLVRGGYTF. The CDR3 DNA follows: TGCGCCAGCAGCTTGGTTAGGGGTGGCTACACCTTC. The variable domain in full, with the rest retrieved from reference TRBV5-1 and TRBJ1-2, is KAGVTQTPRYLIKTRGQQVTLSCSPISGHRSVSWYQQTPGQGLQFLFEYFSETQRNKGNFPGRFSGRQFSNSRSEMNVSTLELGDSALYLCASSLVRGGYTFGSGTRLTVV.

The rearrangement joins TRBV2 to TRBJ2-2, with D possibly TRBD2 on 5 matching bases. CDR3 size: 15 residues. Trimming left V 5 bases short and J 0 bases short, with 10 bases between. From germline, CDR1 is SNHLY and CDR2 FYNNEI. The CDR3: CASSIRTSNTGELFF. As DNA, the CDR3 is TGTGCCAGCAGTATCAGGACTTCGAACACCGGGGAGCTGTTTTTT.

The rearrangement links TRBV14 to TRBJ1-1; maybe TRBD1 (6 bases). The V and J ends lost 4 bases and 4 bases respectively, with 16 bases between them. The germline V gene has CDR1 SGHDN and CDR2 FVKESK. The length of the CDR3 is 15 residues. The CDR3 DNA reads as TGTGCCAGCAGCCCCGGGGGGGCGAGGGGCACTGAAGCTTTCTTT. Residues: CASSPGGARGTEAFF.

The chain links TRBV9 to TRBJ2-7, with 10 bases identical to TRBD1. The CDR3 is 14 residues long. Trimming at V came to 3 bases and at J to 4 bases, leaving 4 bases not matched to a gene. CDR1 is SGDLS and CDR2 is YYNGEE in the germline V gene. This CDR3 is CASSERDRGYEQYF. The CDR3 coding sequence is TGTGCCAGCAGCGAACGGGACAGGGGATACGAGCAGTACTTC.

The rearrangement links TRBV7-8 to TRBJ2-1; perhaps TRBD2 as D (5 bases). Germline lookup yields CDR1 SGHVS and CDR2 FQNEAQ. Trimming removed 5 bases from V and 0 bases from J, with 11 bases in between. The CDR3 runs to 15 residues. CDR3 in amino acids: CASSLRGSSYNEQFF. Here the CDR3 DNA reads TGTGCCAGCAGCCTAAGAGGGAGCTCCTACAATGAGCAGTTCTTC.

The V and J genes are TRBV12-3 or TRBV12-4 and TRBJ2-7; D gene uncertain. Trimming left V 1 base short and J 4 bases short, with 5 bases between. The CDR3 covers 12 residues. Here the CDR3 DNA reads TGTGCCAGCAGTTTAGGTAGATACGAGCAGTACTTC. Translation: CASSLGRYEQYF.

The chain uses TRBV7-2 and TRBJ2-4, with 8 bases aligning to TRBD1. Trimming took 3 bases from V and 0 from J; bases not matched to a gene: 7. CDR1 and CDR2 (germline): SGHTA, FQGNSA. The CDR3 length is 17 residues. The CDR3 reads CASSLGGQGGAKNIQYF. The CDR3 region has the DNA TGTGCCAGCAGCTTGGGAGGACAGGGCGGAGCCAAAAACATTCAGTACTTC.

The J gene is TRBJ2-2, the V gene TRBV5-1; D remains ambiguous. The germline V and J ends were trimmed by 4 bases and 1 base, with 11 bases remaining between them. This CDR3 is 15 amino acids long. Germline V lookup: CDR1 SGHRS, CDR2 YFSETQ. For the CDR3, the DNA is TGCGCCAGCAGCATGGTCACGGGGAACACCGGGGAGCTGTTTTTT. The encoded protein is CASSMVTGNTGELFF.

This clone was seen only once. One junction end does not reproduce the germline sequence, and a read error may be involved. The rearrangement links TRBV6-5 to TRBJ2-1; D uncertain. The CDR3 runs to 14 residues. In germline, CDR1 is MNHEY, CDR2 SVGAGI. CDR3 DNA: TGTGCCAGCAGCTACTCGGTCCTAGATCTTGAGCAGTTCTTC. It encodes CASSYSVLDLEQFF.

J is TRBJ1-1 and V is TRBV7-8, with D hard to call. Germline CDR1 SGHVS, CDR2 FQNEAQ. This CDR3 region has 14 residues. V lost 1 base and J lost 2, with 8 bases in between. Here the CDR3 DNA reads TGTGCCAGCAGCTTAGGTCAGGTCAACACTGAAGCTTTCTTT. Its protein product is CASSLGQVNTEAFF. Full variable domain (missing parts from reference TRBV7-8 and TRBJ1-1): GAGVSQSPRYKVAKRGQDVALRCDPISGHVSLFWYQQALGQGPEFLTYFQNEAQLDKSGLPSDRFFAERPEGSVSTLKIQRTQQEDSAVYLCASSLGQVNTEAFFGQGTRLTVV.

The chain links TRBV7-8 to TRBJ2-7; 8 bases map to TRBD2. CDR3 length: 14 residues. The germline V gene has CDR1 SGHVS and CDR2 FQNEAQ. The V segment lost 1 base and the J segment 5 bases; nucleotides outside the gene matches: 4. CDR3 loop: CASSLVAGYHEQYF. The CDR3 region has the DNA TGTGCCAGCAGCTTAGTAGCGGGGTACCACGAGCAGTACTTC.